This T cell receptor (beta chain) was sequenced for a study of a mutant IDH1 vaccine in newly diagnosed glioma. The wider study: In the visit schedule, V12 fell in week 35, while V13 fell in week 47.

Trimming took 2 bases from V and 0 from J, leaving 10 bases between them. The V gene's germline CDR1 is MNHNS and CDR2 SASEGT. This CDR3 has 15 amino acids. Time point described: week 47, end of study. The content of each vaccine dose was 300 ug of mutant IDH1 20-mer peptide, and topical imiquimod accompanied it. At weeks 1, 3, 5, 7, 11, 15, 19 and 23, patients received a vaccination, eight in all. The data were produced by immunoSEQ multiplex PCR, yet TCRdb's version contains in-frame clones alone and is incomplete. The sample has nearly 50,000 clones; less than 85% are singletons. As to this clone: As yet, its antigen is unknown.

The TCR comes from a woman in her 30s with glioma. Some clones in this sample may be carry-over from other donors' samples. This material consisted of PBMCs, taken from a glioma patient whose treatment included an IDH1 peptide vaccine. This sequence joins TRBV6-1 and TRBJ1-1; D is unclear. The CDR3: CASSEIGLLNTEAFF. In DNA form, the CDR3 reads TGTGCCAGCAGTGAAATTGGGCTTTTGAACACTGAAGCTTTCTTT.